This passage covers 19 T cell receptor beta chains from one sample sequenced in a study of cytomegalovirus exposure and HLA in healthy donors. The PCR made use of 60 Vbeta and 13 Jbeta primers. Libraries were prepared by immunoSEQ multiplex PCR; TCRdb keeps only in-frame clonotypes and omits some of them. The sample includes around 50,000 clones, 45% to 70% seen only once; the top ten take about 12%. Input material: PBMCs. All receptors come from a human donor in good health.

The V gene is TRBV13, the J gene TRBJ2-7, with 9 bases fitting TRBD1. V gave up 2 bases and J gave up 1 base; unmatched junction bases: 6. The CDR3 extends over 16 amino acids. Germline V gene lookup returns CDR1 PRHDT and CDR2 FYEKMQ (reference sequence). This chain's CDR3 is CASSLRVGQGSYEQYF. In DNA, the CDR3 is TGTGCCAGCAGCTTACGGGTGGGACAGGGTTCCTACGAGCAGTACTTC.

This clone was picked up a small number of times. The chain has TRBV7-9 and TRBJ1-2, with D hard to call. The CDR3 is made up of 12 amino acids. V was clipped by 5 bases and J by 3 bases, with 7 bases between them. CDR1 and CDR2 from the germline V gene are SEHNR and FQNEAQ (reference sequence). DNA of the CDR3: TGTGCCAGCAGCGTCGAGGACTATGGCTACACCTTC. Encoded protein: CASSVEDYGYTF.

The chain links TRBV5-1 to TRBJ2-5; D unclear. This CDR3 has 14 amino acids. V gave up 1 base and J gave up 2 bases, with 9 bases separating them. Germline V CDR1 and CDR2: SGHRS, YFSETQ. In DNA form, the CDR3 reads TGCGCCAGCAGCTTGAGTTCCTATCAAGAGACCCAGTACTTC. The encoded protein is CASSLSSYQETQYF.

The J gene is TRBJ1-2, the V gene TRBV5-6; a possible D gene is TRBD1 (5 bases). V gave up 6 bases and J gave up 3 bases, with 9 bases separating them. CDR3 length: 12 residues. From germline, CDR1 is SGHDT and CDR2 YYEEEE. The CDR3 region has the DNA TGTGCCAGCACGGGGGTTTACTATGGCTACACCTTC. Its protein product is CASTGVYYGYTF. The full variable domain, with the rest looked up from reference TRBV5-6 and TRBJ1-2, is DAGVTQSPTHLIKTRGQQVTLRCSPKSGHDTVSWYQQALGQGPQFIFQYYEEEERQRGNFPDRFSGHQFPNYSSELNVNALLLGDSALYLCASTGVYYGYTFGSGTRLTVV.

The table lists this clone with a few counts. Its ends do not fully match the called genes, so a read error is possible. The V and J genes are TRBV10-3 and TRBJ2-7, with 14 bases that match TRBD2. Germline V gene data show CDR1 as ENHRY and CDR2 as SYGVKD. The CDR3 has 13 amino acids. In nucleotides, the CDR3 is TGTGCCATCAGGGGACTAGCGGGGGATACCTCCGAATTC. The encoded protein is CAIRGLAGDTSEF.

V usage is TRBV18 and J usage is TRBJ1-2; 9 positions agree with TRBD1. The germline V gene encodes CDR1 KGHSH and CDR2 LQKENI. The J segment lost 7 bases and the V segment lost 0 bases, leaving 6 bases of the junction unmatched. The CDR3 runs to 15 residues. The CDR3 nucleotides are TGTGCCAGCTCACCACCGGACAGGGGCCCCAGTGGCTACACCTTC. This translates into CASSPPDRGPSGYTF.

This chain joins TRBV4-1 and TRBJ2-5; possible D gene TRBD1, 6 bases. The J call may be incorrect, as the DNA end agrees better with TRBJ2-7. This CDR3 is built from 17 residues. Germline V gene sequence: CDR1 MGHRA, CDR2 YSYEKL. CDR3 residues: CASSPRDTGLDSYEQYF. The CDR3 coding sequence is TGCGCCAGCAGCCCCAGGGACACCGGGTTGGATTCCTACGAGCAGTACTTC.

This clone has only a few counts. This chain joins TRBV5-1 and TRBJ2-3, with D tentatively TRBD2 (6 bases). CDR3 size: 12 residues. V lost 4 bases, J lost 7 bases, and 10 bases lay in between. The germline CDR1 and CDR2 sequences are SGHRS and YFSETQ. CDR3: CASSGDFNTQYF. The CDR3 DNA reads TGCGCCAGCAGCGGGGACTTCAATACGCAGTATTTT.

CDR3 DNA sequence: TGTGCCAGCAGTCCAGGGGAAGACTATGGCTACACCTTC. This gives the protein CASSPGEDYGYTF. This rearrangement joins TRBV14 to TRBJ1-2, with D possibly TRBD1 on 6 matching bases. The CDR3 length is 13 residues. Germline assignment: CDR1 SGHDN and CDR2 FVKESK. The V gene lost 6 bases and the J gene lost 3 bases, with 11 bases spanning the gap.

The chain combines TRBV12-5 with TRBJ1-2; D is unclear. Trimming cost V 0 bases and J 1 base, with 6 bases left between them. Germline V gives CDR1 LGHNT, CDR2 FRNRAP. The CDR3 is made up of 14 amino acids. The CDR3 loop is CASGLVPNNYGYTF. The CDR3 bases are TGTGCTAGTGGTTTGGTCCCCAATAACTATGGCTACACCTTC.

The rearrangement uses TRBV10-3 and TRBJ2-7, with 7 bases matching TRBD2. CDR1 ENHRY and CDR2 SYGVKD come from the germline V gene. V was clipped by 7 bases and J by 0 bases; unmatched bases: 6. The CDR3 spans 14 residues. The CDR3 DNA reads TGTGCCATCACCCCCAGCGGGGACTCCTACGAGCAGTACTTC. Protein: CAITPSGDSYEQYF.

With respect to this clone: A read error may account for a junction end that differs from germline. J is TRBJ1-2 and V is TRBV4-1; 8 positions match TRBD1. Per germline, CDR1 MGHRA and CDR2 YSYEKL. CDR3 length: 13 residues. This CDR3 is CASSPGQAYGHTF. The DNA for the CDR3 is TGCGCCAGCAGCCCGGGACAGGCCTATGGCCACACCTTC.

This rearrangement joins TRBV10-3 to TRBJ2-7; TRBD1 aligns across 9 bases. The ends lost 5 bases at V and 7 bases at J; junction bases unmatched: 3. This CDR3 has 12 residues. Germline CDR1 ENHRY, CDR2 SYGVKD. The CDR3 sequence: CAISNRGQEQYF. The CDR3 DNA follows: TGTGCCATCAGTAACAGGGGGCAAGAGCAGTACTTC.

The chain couples TRBV6-1 to TRBJ2-7, with 7 bases lining up with TRBD1. The CDR3 has 13 residues. V trimming: 6 bases; J trimming: 5 bases; junction bases outside the gene matches: 7. CDR1 MNHNS and CDR2 SASEGT come from the germline V gene. CDR3 DNA sequence: TGTGCCAGCAGAGTGACAGGGAGCAACGAGCAGTACTTC. Protein: CASRVTGSNEQYF.

The V gene is TRBV6-1, the J gene TRBJ2-7; no firm D call. The germline V and J ends were trimmed by 4 bases and 2 bases, with 9 bases remaining between them. The CDR3 is 13 residues long. The germline V gene has CDR1 MNHNS and CDR2 SASEGT. The CDR3 region has the DNA TGTGCCAGCAGTGCCCGACATACCTACGAGCAGTACTTC. As protein: CASSARHTYEQYF.

This clone was recorded a few times. The chain couples TRBV9 to TRBJ2-7; D call uncertain. The germline V and J ends were trimmed by 4 bases and 3 bases, with 14 bases remaining between them. There are 14 residues in the CDR3. Germline V gene sequence: CDR1 SGDLS, CDR2 YYNGEE. The CDR3 is CASSPPENHYEQYF. The CDR3 DNA sequence: TGTGCCAGCAGCCCTCCGGAGAACCACTACGAGCAGTACTTC. Variable domain in full (rest from reference TRBV9 and TRBJ2-7): DSGVTQTPKHLITATGQRVTLRCSPRSGDLSVYWYQQSLDQGLQFLIQYYNGEERAKGNILERFSAQQFPDLHSELNLSSLELGDSALYFCASSPPENHYEQYFGPGTRLTVT.

V gene TRBV4-2 combines with J gene TRBJ2-7; 8 nucleotides align to TRBD2. CDR3 length: 15 amino acids. After removal of 5 bases from V and 5 bases from J, the junction contained 11 bases not matched to a gene. Germline V gene lookup returns CDR1 LGHNA and CDR2 YNFKEQ. CDR3 protein: CASSSSRGGRNEQYF. The CDR3 DNA sequence: TGTGCCAGCAGCTCATCCCGGGGGGGCCGAAACGAGCAGTACTTC.

Details on this clone: With only one base between it and a far larger clone, this is likely a read error. The chain couples TRBV27 to TRBJ1-2; 8 positions match TRBD1. Germline loops: CDR1 MNHEY, CDR2 SMNVEV (reference sequence). V lost 4 bases to trimming and J lost 4 bases; unmatched junction nucleotides: 2. The CDR3 sequence is 13 residues long. CDR3 nucleotides: TGTGCCAGCAGTTCTACAGGGGGCTATGGCTACACCTTC. It yields the protein CASSSTGGYGYTF.

DNA of the CDR3: TGTGCCAGCAGCTTGGGACTAGGAGGGGCCGTCCAAGAGACCCAGTACTTC. Encoded protein: CASSLGLGGAVQETQYF. The chain recombines TRBV5-4 with TRBJ2-5; the D gene is possibly TRBD2 (6 bases). V was clipped by 0 bases and J by 1 base, with 16 bases between them. Germline assignment: CDR1 SGHNT and CDR2 YYREEE (reference sequence). The CDR3 length is 17 residues.